The sequence of this T cell receptor beta chain was determined in a study of tumor T cells in aggressive B-cell lymphoma. As concerns this clone: The same CDR3 also results from other DNA sequences found in this sample.

Looked up from germline, CDR1 is SGHNT and CDR2 is YENEEA. The germline V and J ends were trimmed by 1 base and 6 bases, with 7 bases remaining between them. There are 13 residues in the CDR3. TCRdb's copy holds only in-frame clones and misses some; the assay was immunoSEQ multiplex PCR. The sample holds about 6,000 clones, 70% to 85% seen once. The receptor's source is an adult with diffuse large B cell lymphoma. The sample taken for sequencing was tumor tissue. V gene TRBV11-3 combines with J gene TRBJ2-1, with TRBD2 as a possible D gene (5 bases). Here the CDR3 reads CASSLGSGNEQFF. CDR3 nucleotides: TGTGCCAGCAGCTTAGGGAGCGGCAATGAGCAGTTCTTC.